The 10 T cell receptor beta chains below come from one sample, sequenced in a study of cytomegalovirus exposure and HLA in healthy donors. Primers included in the PCR were 60 Vbeta and 13 Jbeta primers. Libraries were prepared by immunoSEQ multiplex PCR; TCRdb keeps only in-frame clonotypes and omits some of them. Of about 160,000 clones listed, around 84% are singletons. Source material: PBMCs. The receptors here all came from a boy between 2 and 10 years old in good health and CMV-seronegative.

J is TRBJ1-2 and V is TRBV28; D gene uncertain. CDR1 is MDHEN and CDR2 is SYDVKM in the germline V gene. Trimming left V 7 bases short and J 8 bases short, with 11 bases between. The CDR3 is made up of 11 amino acids. In nucleotides, the CDR3 is TGTGCCAGCACTTCAGGAATCGGCTACACCTTC. Its translation: CASTSGIGYTF.

The chain couples TRBV15 to TRBJ1-3, with D unclear. Germline V CDR1 and CDR2: LNHNV, YYDKDF (reference sequence). This CDR3 region has 17 residues. The germline V and J ends were trimmed by 3 bases and 5 bases, with 20 bases remaining between them. The CDR3: CATSSGSSPRPRNTIYF. CDR3 bases: TGTGCCACCAGCAGTGGTTCAAGCCCTCGCCCTCGAAACACCATATATTTT.

This clone came up once. The chain combines TRBV20-1 with TRBJ2-5; TRBD1 might be the D (7 bases). V was trimmed by 6 bases and J by 5 bases, leaving 10 bases between them. The length of the CDR3 is 11 residues. In germline, CDR1 is DFQATT, CDR2 SNEGSKA (reference sequence). The CDR3 here is CSARGDETQYF. In DNA form, the CDR3 reads TGCAGTGCCAGGGGGGACGAGACCCAGTACTTC.

This rearrangement joins TRBV9 to TRBJ2-3, with 10 bases fitting TRBD2. J was trimmed by 0 bases and V by 2 bases; bases with no gene match: 9. The CDR3 consists of 18 residues. Germline V gene sequence: CDR1 SGDLS, CDR2 YYNGEE. Here the CDR3 reads CASSVTAGGRGSTDTQYF. DNA of the CDR3: TGTGCCAGCAGCGTTACAGCGGGAGGGCGGGGTAGCACAGATACGCAGTATTTT. The variable domain in full, with the rest retrieved from reference TRBV9 and TRBJ2-3, is DSGVTQTPKHLITATGQRVTLRCSPRSGDLSVYWYQQSLDQGLQFLIQYYNGEERAKGNILERFSAQQFPDLHSELNLSSLELGDSALYFCASSVTAGGRGSTDTQYFGPGTRLTVL.

Here the CDR3 DNA reads TGTGCCAGCAGTGAAACAGGGGGCGATTACGAGCAGTACTTC. Translating it yields CASSETGGDYEQYF. The chain is built from TRBV6-1 and TRBJ2-7, with TRBD1 matching over 9 bases. The J segment lost 4 bases and the V segment lost 2 bases, leaving 3 bases of the junction unmatched. The CDR3 length is 14 residues. Germline V CDR1 and CDR2: MNHNS, SASEGT.

The gene calls are TRBV7-6 and TRBJ2-7; D perhaps matches TRBD2 (6 bases). Germline CDR1 SGHVS, CDR2 FNYEAQ. The CDR3 length is 14 residues. V dropped 6 bases and J dropped 0 bases, with 12 bases sitting between them. CDR3 nucleotide sequence: TGTGCCAGCAGTGGAGCGGGCCCCTCCTACGAGCAGTACTTC. Translating gives CASSGAGPSYEQYF. Complete variable domain (other parts from reference TRBV7-6 and TRBJ2-7): GAGVSQSPRYKVTKRGQDVALRCDPISGHVSLYWYRQALGQGPEFLTYFNYEAQQDKSGLPNDRFSAERPEGSISTLTIQRTEQRDSAMYRCASSGAGPSYEQYFGPGTRLTVT.

The chain has TRBV28 and TRBJ1-2; 8 bases match TRBD1. The trim removed 3 bases at V and 1 base at J, leaving 10 bases unmatched. CDR3 length: 17 residues. The germline V gene encodes CDR1 MDHEN and CDR2 SYDVKM. This CDR3 reads CASSFQFGTGGNYGYTF. Written as DNA, the CDR3 is TGTGCCAGCAGTTTCCAGTTCGGGACAGGCGGTAACTATGGCTACACCTTC.

This clone has just a few counts. V gene TRBV28 combines with J gene TRBJ2-3; D is unclear. CDR1 and CDR2 from the germline V gene are MDHEN and SYDVKM. This CDR3 is built from 15 residues. The V and J ends lost 2 bases and 6 bases respectively, with 15 bases between them. The CDR3 spells CASSLLFRVWDTQYF. The CDR3 coding sequence is TGTGCCAGCAGTTTACTTTTCCGGGTTTGGGATACGCAGTATTTT.

V is TRBV7-6 and J is TRBJ2-6; weak D call: TRBD1 (6 bases). Germline V lookup: CDR1 SGHVS, CDR2 FNYEAQ. Between the trimmed V and J ends, which lost 0 bases and 2 bases, there was a span of 17 bases. The CDR3 length is 19 residues. CDR3 region: CASSLAYRDPGAGANVLTF. The CDR3 DNA sequence: TGTGCCAGCAGCTTAGCGTACAGGGACCCGGGCGCTGGGGCCAACGTCCTGACTTTC.

About this clone itself: Within the sample, other DNA sequences also encode this same CDR3. The chain employs TRBV5-1 and TRBJ2-7; 9 bases match TRBD1. Germline values: CDR1 SGHRS, CDR2 YFSETQ. This CDR3 has 14 residues. V shed 0 bases and J 4 bases; nucleotides not matched to a gene: 2. Here the CDR3 DNA reads TGCGCCAGCAGCTTGGAGGGACAGGGTTACGAGCAGTACTTC. Its protein product is CASSLEGQGYEQYF.